The 16 T cell receptor beta chains listed next were all sequenced from one sample in a study of cytomegalovirus exposure and HLA in healthy donors (dated by TCRdb to about 2017). Library prep was done by the immunoSEQ multiplex PCR assay. A mixture of 60 forward primers for TCR Vbeta segments and 13 reverse primers for TCR Jbeta segments was used in the multiplex PCR. TCRdb stores this immuneACCESS table with in-frame sequences only. Part of the clones is absent; in the studies checked, under half of the shortfall reflects unresolved V genes, and no reason is known for the rest. The sample table holds 150,000 to 180,000 clones, of which 65% to 85% were seen once. The ten largest account for roughly 2.8% of the sample. The sequenced material came from PBMCs. The receptor set was obtained from a man between 18 and 35 years old in good health and CMV-seronegative.

This clone showed up just a few times. CDR3 nucleotide sequence: TGCGCCAGCAGGGACTCTTCTCCCGATACGCAGTATTTT. As protein: CASRDSSPDTQYF. V gene TRBV10-1 combines with J gene TRBJ2-3, with a weak D call TRBD2 (5 bases). The CDR3 consists of 13 residues. Germline values: CDR1 WNHNN, CDR2 SYGVQD (reference sequence). Trimming stripped 6 bases from V and 6 bases from J, with 13 bases between.

The chain couples TRBV9 to TRBJ2-5, with 11 nucleotides matching TRBD1. The CDR3 runs to 16 residues. The germline gives CDR1 SGDLS, CDR2 YYNGEE. J gave up 3 bases and V 4 bases, and 8 bases lay outside the gene matches. CDR3 in amino acids: CASSIRTGGLKETQYF. The CDR3 region has the DNA TGTGCCAGCAGCATCCGGACAGGGGGCCTGAAAGAGACCCAGTACTTC.

Worth noting for this clone: This may be a read error, as it is one base from a much larger clone. The J gene is TRBJ2-6, the V gene TRBV6-4; TRBD1 matches 8 bases. The CDR3 has 13 amino acids. Trimming removed 8 bases from V and 3 bases from J; junction bases left unmatched: 0. Germline CDR1 reads MRHNA; CDR2 reads SNTAGT. The CDR3 is CASGTGGANVLTF. The CDR3 DNA is TGTGCCAGCGGGACAGGTGGGGCCAACGTCCTGACTTTC.

This clone showed up just once. This rearrangement joins TRBV5-1 to TRBJ2-1; 12 nucleotides match TRBD2. With 4 bases clipped from V and 5 bases from J, the junction kept 4 bases outside the gene matches. The CDR3 sequence is 15 residues long. CDR1 is SGHRS and CDR2 is YFSETQ in the germline V gene. CDR3 in amino acids: CASSRTSGANNEQFF. The CDR3 DNA reads TGCGCCAGCAGCCGGACTAGCGGGGCTAACAATGAGCAGTTCTTC.

Turning to this clone: A read error may account for a junction end that differs from germline. The V gene is TRBV7-3, the J gene TRBJ2-4; D gene ambiguous. CDR1 and CDR2 from the germline V gene are SGHTA and FQGTGA. This CDR3 has 14 residues. CDR3 coding DNA: TGTGCCAGCAGCGCCGGTATCGGCAAAAACAGTCAGTACTTC. The encoded protein is CASSAGIGKNSQYF.

There are a few counts of this clone. The chain combines TRBV9 with TRBJ1-1, with a tentative D call TRBD1 (5 bases). The CDR3 is made up of 15 amino acids. Trimming took off 0 bases at V and 1 base at J, with 10 bases between the two ends. Germline V lookup: CDR1 SGDLS, CDR2 YYNGEE. DNA for the CDR3: TGTGCCAGCAGCGTAGTAGGGGTAAGGAACACTGAAGCTTTCTTT. Its protein is CASSVVGVRNTEAFF.

The chain uses TRBV19 and TRBJ1-5, with 7 nucleotides matching TRBD1. Trimming took 5 bases from V and 3 from J; bases not matched to a gene: 16. There are 18 residues in the CDR3. The germline CDR1 and CDR2 sequences are LNHDA and SQIVND (reference sequence). CDR3 sequence: CASSYQGQQTIPNQPQHF. In nucleotides, the CDR3 is TGTGCCAGTAGTTACCAGGGACAGCAAACTATTCCCAATCAGCCCCAGCATTTT.

The rearrangement links TRBV25-1 to TRBJ2-2, with 7 positions matching TRBD2. The CDR3 loop spans 16 amino acids. The junction had 7 bases not matched to a gene; V was cut back by 5 bases and J by 1 base. In germline, CDR1 is MGHDK, CDR2 SYGVNS. In DNA, the CDR3 is TGTGCCAGCAGTCCCCTGGTAGCGGGGAACACCGGGGAGCTGTTTTTT. It yields the protein CASSPLVAGNTGELFF.

The chain carries TRBV18 and TRBJ1-1; D is uncertain. The germline V gene has CDR1 KGHSH and CDR2 LQKENI. CDR3 length: 15 amino acids. Trimming left V 2 bases short and J 0 bases short, with 10 bases between. The CDR3 sequence is CASSPAGLMNTEAFF. The CDR3 DNA reads TGTGCCAGCTCACCAGCTGGACTCATGAACACTGAAGCTTTCTTT.

This rearrangement joins TRBV15 to TRBJ1-5, with D uncertain. CDR1 and CDR2 from the germline V gene are LNHNV and YYDKDF (reference sequence). V was clipped by 1 base and J by 0 bases, with 10 bases between them. The CDR3 is 16 amino acids. In DNA, the CDR3 is TGTGCCACCAGCAGAGGGTATGCGTATAGCAATCAGCCCCAGCATTTT. Protein product: CATSRGYAYSNQPQHF.

The chain couples TRBV7-2 to TRBJ2-5; 9 bases align to TRBD1. The J call could be wrong; TRBJ2-7 is a better fit for the DNA end. CDR1 and CDR2 (germline): SGHTA, FQGNSA. This CDR3 comprises 14 residues. DNA of the CDR3: TGTGCCAGCAGCCTGGGACAGGGAAACTACGAGCAGTACTTC. Its protein is CASSLGQGNYEQYF.

CDR3 amino acids: CASSFGGLPYEQYF. CDR3 nucleotide sequence: TGTGCCAGCAGTTTTGGTGGGCTACCATACGAGCAGTACTTC. This chain links TRBV7-9 with TRBJ2-7; no reliable D call. Deletions cut 6 bases from V and 4 bases from J, with 16 bases between. The CDR3 consists of 14 residues. In germline, CDR1 is SEHNR, CDR2 FQNEAQ (reference sequence).

V is TRBV4-2 and J is TRBJ2-5; 8 bases align to TRBD2. CDR3 length: 16 amino acids. CDR1 LGHNA and CDR2 YNFKEQ come from the germline V gene. After removal of 0 bases from V and 5 bases from J, the junction contained 8 bases not matched to a gene. CDR3 DNA: TGTGCCAGCAGCCAAGATCGGGGTAGCGGGGATGAGACCCAGTACTTC. Residues: CASSQDRGSGDETQYF.

The rearrangement links TRBV4-1 to TRBJ1-4, with 8 bases fitting TRBD1. CDR3 length equals 15 residues. Trimming removed 3 bases from V and 7 bases from J; junction bases left unmatched: 7. CDR1 and CDR2 from the germline V gene are MGHRA and YSYEKL. The CDR3 reads CASSHTGTGREKLFF. In DNA, the CDR3 is TGCGCCAGCAGCCACACCGGGACAGGTCGTGAAAAACTGTTTTTT.

A few counts support this clone. The CDR3 loop is CASSLDRGGEQYF. CDR3 coding DNA: TGTGCCAGCAGCCTAGACAGGGGAGGCGAGCAGTACTTC. The chain has TRBV27 and TRBJ2-7; 8 nucleotides agree with TRBD1. Trimming took 6 bases from V and 6 from J; bases not matched to a gene: 7. Per the germline V gene, CDR1 is MNHEY and CDR2 is SMNVEV (reference sequence). The length of the CDR3 is 13 residues.

This chain uses TRBV5-4 with TRBJ2-1; 11 positions agree with TRBD1. The V gene end was trimmed by 4 bases and the J gene end by 5 bases; junction bases not matched to a gene: 5. This CDR3 is 15 amino acids long. Looked up from germline, CDR1 is SGHNT and CDR2 is YYREEE (reference sequence). CDR3 DNA sequence: TGTGCCAGCAGCGTGGACAGGGGGCCGAACAATGAGCAGTTCTTC. This gives the protein CASSVDRGPNNEQFF.